Listed here are 5 T cell receptor beta chains from one sample, sequenced in a study of T cells in Graves' hyperthyroidism and ophthalmopathy. The CDR3 regions of TCR beta were amplified from RNA transcripts. Initially, a first-round RT-PCR of the TCR CDR3 employed the HTBI primer set. TCRdb reanalysed the multiplex PCR reads using MiXCR and keeps one entry per CDR3 protein. Altogether 540,000 or so distinct CDR3 sequences are present, 46% being singletons, with the ten largest covering 19%. The sample was peripheral blood or thyroid tissue (not recorded which). These TCRs come from an adult woman with Graves' disease, either hyperthyroidism or ophthalmopathy (not recorded which).

In this sample, this clonotype turned up many times. The chain joins TRBV29-1 to TRBJ2-2, with TRBD1 identical over 10 bases. The CDR3 has 13 residues. The ends lost 4 bases at V and 5 bases at J; junction bases unmatched: 1. Germline loops: CDR1 SQVTM, CDR2 ANQGSEA. The CDR3 region is CSVGDRGTGELFF. The CDR3 nucleotides read TGCAGCGTTGGGGACAGGGGAACCGGGGAGCTGTTTTTT.

At least ten counts were recorded for this clonotype. V is TRBV7-3 and J is TRBJ1-5; possible D gene TRBD1, 5 bases. V was trimmed by 1 base and J by 2 bases, leaving 9 bases between them. This CDR3 comprises 15 residues. Germline V gene lookup returns CDR1 SGHTA and CDR2 FQGTGA. Here the CDR3 DNA reads TGTGCCAGCAGCTTAAGGGGGGGTGGCAATCAGCCCCAGCATTTT. This translates into CASSLRGGGNQPQHF.

This clonotype appeared many times. The chain couples TRBV6-5 to TRBJ1-4, with D uncertain. The length of the CDR3 is 15 residues. Trimming cost V 0 bases and J 1 base, with 6 bases left between them. Germline V gene sequence: CDR1 MNHEY, CDR2 SVGAGI. CDR3 amino acids: CASSYSWGTNEKLFF. For the CDR3, the DNA is TGTGCCAGCAGTTACTCGTGGGGAACTAATGAAAAACTGTTTTTT.

The chain employs TRBV30 and TRBJ1-1, with D unresolved. The CDR3 consists of 15 residues. Trimming stripped 0 bases from V and 4 bases from J, with 15 bases between. Germline V gene data show CDR1 as GTSNPN and CDR2 as SVGIG (reference sequence). CDR3 loop: CAWSVSGTFRTEAFF. The CDR3, as DNA: TGTGCCTGGAGTGTATCAGGAACATTCCGCACTGAAGCTTTCTTT.

This clonotype was recorded at least ten times. The chain joins TRBV10-3 to TRBJ1-1; 9 bases are a match to TRBD1. This CDR3 is 16 amino acids long. The germline gives CDR1 ENHRY, CDR2 SYGVKD. V dropped 3 bases and J dropped 6; count of bases not matched to a gene: 11. In DNA form, the CDR3 reads TGTGCCATCAGTGACCGGGACAGGGCCGTCTTTCCTGAAGCTTTCTTT. This gives the protein CAISDRDRAVFPEAFF.